The 32 T cell receptor beta chains below were found in one sample sequenced in a study of shared clonotypes between healthy human individuals. Repertoires were generated with immunoSEQ multiplex PCR, while TCRdb's copy carries only in-frame clones and drops some. The data hold 2 million to 2.5 million clones, with almost 96% observed a single time. The specimen sequenced was naive CD4+ T cells sorted from blood. As for subset: CD45RA+ positively selected. Source of these receptors: a man aged 18 to 35 in good health.

The chain uses TRBV20-1 and TRBJ1-1; maybe TRBD1 (5 bases). CDR1 and CDR2 (germline): DFQATT, SNEGSKA (reference sequence). The CDR3 loop spans 11 amino acids. With 7 bases removed from V and 1 base from J, the gap between germline ends came to 7 bases. CDR3 region: CSVTGNTEAFF. The DNA for the CDR3 is TGCAGTGTAACAGGGAACACTGAAGCTTTCTTT.

The rearrangement joins TRBV18 to TRBJ2-1, with 9 bases aligning to TRBD2. The germline gives CDR1 KGHSH, CDR2 LQKENI. This CDR3 has 16 residues. Trimming cost V 3 bases and J 8 bases; bases outside gene matches: 11. The CDR3 region is CASSPYQGLASDEQFF. The CDR3 DNA reads as TGTGCCAGCTCACCCTATCAGGGACTAGCATCAGATGAGCAGTTCTTC.

This chain joins TRBV5-6 and TRBJ1-5; tentatively, D is TRBD1 (5 bases). The CDR3 totals 16 residues. Germline V gene data show CDR1 as SGHDT and CDR2 as YYEEEE. The V end lost 2 bases, the J end lost 2 bases, and 14 bases lay between the germline ends. CDR3 amino acids: CASSLLRLGGNQPQHF. In DNA form, the CDR3 reads TGTGCCAGCAGCTTACTTCGGTTGGGGGGCAATCAGCCCCAGCATTTT.

Comments on this clone: Other DNA sequences in the sample encode the same CDR3. This chain links TRBV18 with TRBJ1-5; tentative D call: TRBD1 (5 bases). There are 14 residues in the CDR3. The germline gives CDR1 KGHSH, CDR2 LQKENI. Trimming removed 3 bases at V and 2 bases at J, with 8 bases between. CDR3 loop: CASSPGVGNQPQHF. CDR3 in DNA: TGTGCCAGCTCACCGGGGGTGGGCAATCAGCCCCAGCATTTT.

The rearrangement links TRBV23-1 to TRBJ2-7; D gene uncertain. TRBV23-1 is filed as an ORF, its function uncertain. V lost 0 bases and J 4 bases, leaving 10 bases between the germline ends. The CDR3 is 14 amino acids. CDR3 residues: CASSQSQYIYEQYF. As DNA, the CDR3 is TGCGCCAGCAGTCAATCTCAATACATTTACGAGCAGTACTTC.

This chain joins TRBV9 and TRBJ2-7, with 8 bases matching TRBD2. The CDR3 extends over 14 amino acids. CDR1 is SGDLS, CDR2 YYNGEE, per germline. V lost 4 bases to trimming and J lost 6 bases; unmatched junction nucleotides: 9. This chain's CDR3 is CASSPAGEVFEQYF. In DNA form, the CDR3 reads TGTGCCAGCAGCCCAGCGGGAGAGGTCTTCGAGCAGTACTTC.

This clone was seen once. The chain's CDR3 is CASSPLAGAGQETQYF. As DNA, the CDR3 is TGTGCCAGCAGCCCCCTGGCGGGAGCTGGGCAAGAGACCCAGTACTTC. This chain links TRBV9 with TRBJ2-5; 7 bases line up with TRBD2. Germline trimming cut 4 bases from V and 2 bases from J; bases unmatched to any gene: 11. The CDR3 is 16 amino acids. Germline V CDR1 and CDR2: SGDLS, YYNGEE.

The chain uses TRBV19 and TRBJ2-7; D perhaps matches TRBD2 (5 bases). Germline lookup yields CDR1 LNHDA and CDR2 SQIVND (reference sequence). The CDR3 covers 13 residues. V shed 6 bases and J shed 6 bases, with 15 bases lying between them. This chain's CDR3 is CASRARAGGEQYF. The CDR3 DNA reads TGTGCCAGTAGGGCGCGAGCAGGAGGCGAGCAGTACTTC.

The rearrangement uses TRBV27 and TRBJ2-7, with 10 bases identical to TRBD2. This CDR3 contains 15 residues. Looked up from germline, CDR1 is MNHEY and CDR2 is SMNVEV (reference sequence). V was clipped by 0 bases and J by 7 bases; unmatched bases: 6. The CDR3, as DNA: TGTGCCAGCAGTTTATCGGCTAGCGGGAGTGTAGAGCAGTACTTC. This codes for CASSLSASGSVEQYF.

The chain has TRBV5-1 and TRBJ2-5; D may be TRBD2 (5 bases). Trimming took off 1 base at V and 2 bases at J, with 21 bases between the two ends. Germline values: CDR1 SGHRS, CDR2 YFSETQ. The CDR3 extends over 18 amino acids. The CDR3 protein is CASSLNRISGLQQETQYF. For the CDR3, the DNA is TGCGCCAGCAGCTTGAATCGGATTTCAGGACTCCAACAAGAGACCCAGTACTTC.

This sequence joins TRBV7-9 and TRBJ2-2, with unresolved D. The germline V gene has CDR1 SEHNR and CDR2 FQNEAQ (reference sequence). V lost 2 bases and J 1 base, leaving 8 bases between the germline ends. The length of the CDR3 is 15 residues. The CDR3 is CASSLRLGNTGELFF. The CDR3 region has the DNA TGTGCCAGCAGCTTACGTTTAGGGAACACCGGGGAGCTGTTTTTT.

V and J are TRBV27 and TRBJ1-1; D not certain. This CDR3 region has 12 residues. Germline V lookup: CDR1 MNHEY, CDR2 SMNVEV (reference sequence). V lost 5 bases, J lost 10 bases, and 14 bases lay in between. As DNA, the CDR3 is TGTGCCAGCAGTCCGAACCGCGTAGGAGCTTTCTTT. Its translation: CASSPNRVGAFF.

In its sample, this clone was seen once. The V gene is TRBV6-1, the J gene TRBJ1-3; 9 bases are shared with TRBD1. Trimming removed 4 bases from V and 7 bases from J; junction bases left unmatched: 8. This CDR3 contains 15 residues. CDR1 and CDR2 from the germline V gene are MNHNS and SASEGT. The CDR3 DNA reads as TGTGCCAGCAGTGGACTGGGACAGGGACGGAACACCATATATTTT. This sequence encodes CASSGLGQGRNTIYF.

This sequence joins TRBV28 and TRBJ2-2; D gene unclear. The CDR3 is made up of 12 amino acids. Germline V gene sequence: CDR1 MDHEN, CDR2 SYDVKM. The germline V and J ends were trimmed by 9 bases and 0 bases, with 5 bases remaining between them. Written as DNA, the CDR3 is TGTGCCAGTGTAGCGAACACCGGGGAGCTGTTTTTT. This sequence encodes CASVANTGELFF.

This chain links TRBV2 with TRBJ2-7; 9 bases are a match to TRBD2. Trimming took 7 bases from V and 4 from J; bases not matched to a gene: 5. This CDR3 contains 13 residues. The germline gives CDR1 SNHLY, CDR2 FYNNEI. CDR3 residues: CASKAGGGYEQYF. Written as DNA, the CDR3 is TGTGCCAGCAAAGCGGGGGGCGGGTACGAGCAGTACTTC. Based on the CDR3 plus reference TRBV2 and TRBJ2-7, the full variable domain is EPEVTQTPSHQVTQMGQEVILRCVPISNHLYFYWYRQILGQKVEFLVSFYNNEISEKSEIFDDQFSVERPDGSNFTLKIRSTKLEDSAMYFCASKAGGGYEQYFGPGTRLTVT.

The genes are TRBV11-2 and TRBJ2-5; 7 bases are shared with TRBD1. The CDR3 spans 14 residues. Germline lookup yields CDR1 SGHAT and CDR2 FQNNGV. V lost 4 bases to trimming and J lost 7 bases; unmatched junction nucleotides: 9. CDR3 bases: TGTGCCAGCAGCTCCGGTCAGGGGGATGTGACCCAGTACTTC. It specifies CASSSGQGDVTQYF.

This rearrangement joins TRBV5-8 to TRBJ1-4; 7 positions agree with TRBD1. Trimming removed 3 bases from V and 8 bases from J; junction bases left unmatched: 13. The CDR3 length is 16 residues. Germline V gene data show CDR1 as SGHTS and CDR2 as YDEGEE. The CDR3 sequence: CASSSTGAASGEKLFF. CDR3 bases: TGTGCCAGCAGCTCCACAGGGGCTGCCTCGGGGGAAAAACTGTTTTTT.

The chain joins TRBV4-1 to TRBJ2-6, with D perhaps given as TRBD1 or TRBD2 (5 bases each). The V gene lost 0 bases and the J gene lost 2 bases, with 5 bases spanning the gap. Germline-derived CDR1 and CDR2 are MGHRA and YSYEKL. This CDR3 comprises 15 residues. CDR3: CASSQEGAGANVLTF. The CDR3 region has the DNA TGCGCCAGCAGCCAAGAGGGGGCTGGGGCCAACGTCCTGACTTTC.

This clone has a handful of counts. The chain links TRBV7-8 to TRBJ1-5; no clear D gene. Germline V gives CDR1 SGHVS, CDR2 FQNEAQ. The CDR3 runs to 14 residues. V lost 3 bases and J lost 5, with 11 bases in between. CDR3 sequence (DNA): TGTGCCAGCAGCTTCATGAGGGAGGATCAGCCCCAGCATTTT. Its protein is CASSFMREDQPQHF. Variable domain in full (rest from reference TRBV7-8 and TRBJ1-5): GAGVSQSPRYKVAKRGQDVALRCDPISGHVSLFWYQQALGQGPEFLTYFQNEAQLDKSGLPSDRFFAERPEGSVSTLKIQRTQQEDSAVYLCASSFMREDQPQHFGDGTRLSIL.

The V gene is TRBV4-2, the J gene TRBJ2-3, with 8 bases matching TRBD2. This CDR3 is 16 amino acids long. V dropped 6 bases and J dropped 4; count of bases not matched to a gene: 12. Germline values: CDR1 LGHNA, CDR2 YNFKEQ. This CDR3 is CASRQLGAGGADTQYF. In DNA form, the CDR3 reads TGTGCCAGCAGGCAATTAGGGGCGGGGGGCGCAGATACGCAGTATTTT.

This rearrangement joins TRBV9 to TRBJ2-2, with 11 bases fitting TRBD2. J lost 4 bases, V lost 3 bases, and 5 bases had no gene match. Germline CDR1 and CDR2: SGDLS and YYNGEE. The CDR3 contains 16 residues. The CDR3 DNA sequence: TGTGCCAGCAGCGCCCTAGCGGGGGGTTTCACCGGGGAGCTGTTTTTT. Translating it yields CASSALAGGFTGELFF.

V usage is TRBV5-4 and J usage is TRBJ2-3, with D possibly matching TRBD1 (6 bases). The CDR3 has 16 amino acids. V dropped 1 base and J dropped 1 base, with 13 bases sitting between them. Germline V gene data show CDR1 as SGHNT and CDR2 as YYREEE (reference sequence). The CDR3 protein is CASSLWGREGTDTQYF. CDR3 DNA: TGTGCCAGCAGCTTGTGGGGGCGCGAAGGCACAGATACGCAGTATTTT.

The chain carries TRBV5-1 and TRBJ2-4; 13 bases are a match to TRBD2. J was trimmed by 7 bases and V by 2 bases; bases with no gene match: 15. The germline V gene has CDR1 SGHRS and CDR2 YFSETQ. This CDR3 has 19 residues. CDR3 sequence: CASSFSGTSGTWGLNIQYF. The CDR3 nucleotides read TGCGCCAGCAGCTTTTCCGGGACTAGCGGGACCTGGGGGTTGAACATTCAGTACTTC. Complete variable domain (other parts from reference TRBV5-1 and TRBJ2-4): KAGVTQTPRYLIKTRGQQVTLSCSPISGHRSVSWYQQTPGQGLQFLFEYFSETQRNKGNFPGRFSGRQFSNSRSEMNVSTLELGDSALYLCASSFSGTSGTWGLNIQYFGAGTRLSVL.

V is TRBV23-1 and J is TRBJ2-1, with 10 positions matching TRBD1. TRBV23-1 is identified as an open reading frame with a role that is uncertain. V was pared by 2 bases and J by 2 bases, with 6 bases of the junction left unmatched. The CDR3 extends over 17 amino acids. Here the CDR3 reads CASSQRGQGGPYNEQFF. The CDR3 DNA follows: TGCGCCAGCAGTCAACGAGGACAGGGGGGCCCCTACAATGAGCAGTTCTTC.

The V gene is TRBV30, the J gene TRBJ2-3; D perhaps matches TRBD1 (5 bases). This CDR3 is built from 14 residues. The V gene's germline CDR1 is GTSNPN and CDR2 SVGIG (reference sequence). Between the trimmed V and J ends, which lost 1 base and 0 bases, there was a span of 8 bases. CDR3 bases: TGTGCCTGGAGTGGACAGACTAGCACAGATACGCAGTATTTT. Encoded protein: CAWSGQTSTDTQYF.

This clone occurred once. The chain links TRBV5-1 to TRBJ2-5; TRBD1 or TRBD2 may be the D gene (5 bases each). Trimming shortened V by 0 bases and J by 2 bases, and 11 bases separated the two germline ends. CDR3 length equals 15 residues. CDR1 and CDR2 from the germline V gene are SGHRS and YFSETQ. The DNA of the CDR3 is TGCGCCAGCAGCTTGGGACCGGGGCCACAAGAGACCCAGTACTTC. Protein: CASSLGPGPQETQYF.

This chain links TRBV15 with TRBJ2-7; D remains unclear. Germline V gene sequence: CDR1 LNHNV, CDR2 YYDKDF (reference sequence). V was trimmed by 5 bases and J by 0 bases, leaving 11 bases between them. This CDR3 has 14 residues. The CDR3 nucleotides read TGTGCCACCAGCCCCCGAATGAGCTCCTACGAGCAGTACTTC. Its translation: CATSPRMSSYEQYF.

The chain recombines TRBV11-2 with TRBJ2-1; 9 bases align to TRBD1. This CDR3 region has 16 residues. Trimming took 4 bases from V and 4 from J; bases not matched to a gene: 8. Per the germline V gene, CDR1 is SGHAT and CDR2 is FQNNGV. The CDR3 DNA sequence: TGTGCCAGCAGCTCTACCGGGACAGGGAGGTACAATGAGCAGTTCTTC. It specifies CASSSTGTGRYNEQFF. The entire variable domain, with the rest obtained from reference TRBV11-2 and TRBJ2-1, is as follows: EAGVAQSPRYKIIEKRQSVAFWCNPISGHATLYWYQQILGQGPKLLIQFQNNGVVDDSQLPKDRFSAERLKGVDSTLKIQPAKLEDSAVYLCASSSTGTGRYNEQFFGPGTRLTVL.

CDR3 sequence: CASSAWGRDYEQYF. The CDR3 nucleotides read TGTGCCAGCAGTGCTTGGGGGAGAGACTACGAGCAGTACTTC. The V call is TRBV2, the J call TRBJ2-7; either TRBD1 or TRBD2 may supply D (5 bases each). CDR1 and CDR2 (germline): SNHLY, FYNNEI. This CDR3 is built from 14 residues. V was shortened by 4 bases and J by 3 bases, with 13 bases between the two germline ends.

Of note for this clone: Other DNA sequences in this specimen translate into the identical CDR3. This chain joins TRBV5-1 and TRBJ1-1; D is possibly TRBD1 (5 bases). V dropped 0 bases and J dropped 6 bases, with 9 bases sitting between them. CDR1 and CDR2 (germline): SGHRS, YFSETQ. There are 13 residues in the CDR3. CDR3 in DNA: TGCGCCAGCAGCTTGGAGGGGTGGGCTGAAGCTTTCTTT. Translation: CASSLEGWAEAFF.

This clone is a singleton in its sample. The chain recombines TRBV7-2 with TRBJ2-1, with 11 bases fitting TRBD2. The CDR3 consists of 15 residues. CDR1 SGHTA and CDR2 FQGNSA come from the germline V gene. Trimming cost V 5 bases and J 3 bases; bases outside gene matches: 3. The CDR3 reads CASSPTSGNYNEQFF. For the CDR3, the DNA is TGTGCCAGCAGCCCGACTAGCGGGAACTACAATGAGCAGTTCTTC.

This clone showed up just once. The J gene is TRBJ2-7, the V gene TRBV19; 10 bases are a match to TRBD1. The CDR3 spans 15 residues. The germline CDR1 and CDR2 sequences are LNHDA and SQIVND (reference sequence). Trimming at V came to 3 bases and at J to 2 bases, leaving 4 bases not matched to a gene. The CDR3: CASSMHGTGAYEQYF. In nucleotides, the CDR3 is TGTGCCAGTAGTATGCACGGGACAGGGGCCTACGAGCAGTACTTC.